The 5 T cell receptor beta chains below all came from one sample that was sequenced in a study of metastatic and nonmetastatic thyroid tumors. No treatment of any kind had been given to any patient before thyroid surgery. TCRdb reanalyzed the PCR reads via MiXCR. The sample yields 15,000 to 20,000 clones, about 26% seen once. Material: adjacent normal tissue. These receptors originate from a female donor with papillary thyroid cancer or a benign thyroid nodule (not recorded which). Some clones in this sample may be carry-over from other donors' samples.

This clone was detected ten times or more. The same CDR3 can be traced to other DNA sequences in this sample. The chain combines TRBV6-1 with TRBJ2-2; D unresolved. The CDR3 runs to 10 residues. Trimming stripped 10 bases from V and 6 bases from J, with 6 bases between. Per the germline V gene, CDR1 is MNHNS and CDR2 is SASEGT. The CDR3 coding sequence is TGTGCCACCGGCGCCGGGGAGCTGTTTTTT. This codes for CATGAGELFF.

V and J are TRBV20-1 and TRBJ1-1; no clear D. V lost 1 base and J lost 1, with 7 bases in between. The germline CDR1 and CDR2 sequences are DFQATT and SNEGSKA (reference sequence). This CDR3 region has 13 residues. CDR3 bases: TGCAGTGCTAGAGTTATCCCGAACACTGAAGCTTTCTTT. It codes for CSARVIPNTEAFF.

The genes are TRBV4-1 and TRBJ2-3; 10 bases agree with TRBD1. With V trimmed by 1 base and J by 3 bases, 7 bases remained unmatched. Germline CDR1 is MGHRA and CDR2 is YSYEKL. The CDR3 runs 17 residues. CDR3 sequence: CASSQVERDRGTDTQYF. CDR3 DNA sequence: TGCGCCAGCAGCCAAGTCGAACGGGACAGGGGTACAGATACGCAGTATTTT.

The chain combines TRBV28 with TRBJ2-1, with D tentatively TRBD1 (5 bases). V gave up 1 base and J gave up 6 bases, with 16 bases separating them. Germline CDR1 reads MDHEN; CDR2 reads SYDVKM. The CDR3 runs to 16 residues. The CDR3 DNA sequence: TGTGCCAGCAGTTTATTCTCAGGGTTCCCTGTCAATGAGCAGTTCTTC. The encoded protein is CASSLFSGFPVNEQFF.

Only a few counts were recorded for this clone. The rearrangement links TRBV6-1 to TRBJ2-1, with TRBD2 matching 12 bases. The germline V gene has CDR1 MNHNS and CDR2 SASEGT. The CDR3 totals 15 residues. J was trimmed by 4 bases and V by 3 bases; bases with no gene match: 1. The CDR3: CASSELAGGYNEQFF. The DNA of the CDR3 is TGTGCCAGCAGTGAGCTAGCGGGAGGGTACAATGAGCAGTTCTTC.